These T cell receptor beta chains were read from a single sample in a study of graft-versus-host responses after intestinal transplantation. These receptors' antigens are unknown. Measured with immunoSEQ multiplex PCR; TCRdb has only the in-frame clones, and not every one. Among some 150,000 clones listed, about 90% were seen once. The sample in question was unstimulated CD4+ T cells sorted from spleen or lymph node cells, obtained before intestinal transplant. The receptors originated from a human donor who received an intestinal transplant. The conserved cysteine and the conserved F or W are not part of the CDR3 here.

V,J,CDR3
TRBV28,TRBJ2-7,ASRALAQTYEQY
TRBV4-2,TRBJ2-5,ASSQAGTAPQETQY
TRBV6-5,TRBJ1-2,ASSSGQERGYT
TRBV6-5,TRBJ1-1,ASYRENTEAF
TRBV28,TRBJ1-4,ASSLRQGAGEKLF
TRBV21-1,TRBJ1-1,ASSKTTGNTEAF
TRBV2,TRBJ2-7,ASSEAAGDEQY
TRBV18,TRBJ2-2,ASSPGSRNTGELF
TRBV27,TRBJ2-2,ASSSRTSGRVGELF
TRBV28,TRBJ2-1,ASSSRVGQF
TRBV5-1,TRBJ1-5,ASSSGQGSQPQH